This TCR beta chain was found in a study of blood T cell repertoires in COVID-19. Study-wide context: COVID-19 samples collected from the United States, Italy and Spain covered acute and convalescent phases. PBMCs, B-cell-depleted T cells, or T cells provided the cDNA or gDNA that made up the material.

In the original workflow: Nucleated cell counts were estimated from reference gene primer amplification. Profiling relied on immunoSEQ multiplex PCR, and the TCRdb table lists in-frame clones only, not all of them. The V and J calls and the clone size are those of that table, but D and trimming were determined from the DNA. The sample records some 120,000 clones, over 65% being singletons. CDR1 and CDR2 from the germline V gene are SGHRS and YFSETQ. There are 13 residues in the CDR3. The V gene lost 5 bases and the J gene lost 6 bases, with 15 bases spanning the gap. Input material: peripheral blood. The source is a human donor with acute or convalescent COVID-19. The donor label of this sample is uncertain. This rearrangement joins TRBV5-1 to TRBJ2-7; tentatively, D is TRBD1 (5 bases). CDR3 bases: TGCGCCAGCAGACAGGAGTATTTCCTCGAGCAGTACTTC. Its protein is CASRQEYFLEQYF. Supplemented by reference TRBV5-1 and TRBJ2-7, the full variable domain reads KAGVTQTPRYLIKTRGQQVTLSCSPISGHRSVSWYQQTPGQGLQFLFEYFSETQRNKGNFPGRFSGRQFSNSRSEMNVSTLELGDSALYLCASRQEYFLEQYFGPGTRLTVT.